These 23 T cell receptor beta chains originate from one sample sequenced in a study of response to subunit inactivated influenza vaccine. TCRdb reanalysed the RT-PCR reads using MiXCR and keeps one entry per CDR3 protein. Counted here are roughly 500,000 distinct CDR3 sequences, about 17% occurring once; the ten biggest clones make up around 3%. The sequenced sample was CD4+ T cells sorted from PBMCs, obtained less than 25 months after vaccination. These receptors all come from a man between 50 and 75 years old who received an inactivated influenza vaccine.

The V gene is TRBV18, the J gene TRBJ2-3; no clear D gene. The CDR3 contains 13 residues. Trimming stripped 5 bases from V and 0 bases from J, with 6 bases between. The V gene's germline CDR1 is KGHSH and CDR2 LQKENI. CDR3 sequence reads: CASSIISTDTQYF. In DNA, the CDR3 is TGTGCCAGCTCAATTATTAGCACAGATACGCAGTATTTT.

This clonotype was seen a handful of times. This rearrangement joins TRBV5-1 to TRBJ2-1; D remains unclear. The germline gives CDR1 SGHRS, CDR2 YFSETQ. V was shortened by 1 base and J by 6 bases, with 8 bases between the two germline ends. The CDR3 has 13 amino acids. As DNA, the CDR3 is TGCGCCAGCAGCTTGCGATCCATCAATGAGCAGTTCTTC. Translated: CASSLRSINEQFF.

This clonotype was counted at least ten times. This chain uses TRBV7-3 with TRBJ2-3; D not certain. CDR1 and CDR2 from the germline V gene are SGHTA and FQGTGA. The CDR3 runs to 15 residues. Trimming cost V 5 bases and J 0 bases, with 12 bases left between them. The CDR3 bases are TGTGCCAGCAGCCCCTTTACCACTAGCACAGATACGCAGTATTTT. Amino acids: CASSPFTTSTDTQYF.

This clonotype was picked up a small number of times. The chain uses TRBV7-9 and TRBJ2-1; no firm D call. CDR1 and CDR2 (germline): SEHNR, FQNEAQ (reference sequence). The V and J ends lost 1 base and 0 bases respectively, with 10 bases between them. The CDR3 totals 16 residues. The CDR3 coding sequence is TGTGCCAGCAGCTTAGTATGGAGTAGCTCCTACAATGAGCAGTTCTTC. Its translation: CASSLVWSSSYNEQFF.

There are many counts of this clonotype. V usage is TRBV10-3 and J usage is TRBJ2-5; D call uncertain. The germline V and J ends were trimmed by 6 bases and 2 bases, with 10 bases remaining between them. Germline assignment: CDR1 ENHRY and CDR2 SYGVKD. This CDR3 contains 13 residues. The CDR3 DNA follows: TGTGCCATCAGGCCGACAATACAAGAGACCCAGTACTTC. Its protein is CAIRPTIQETQYF.

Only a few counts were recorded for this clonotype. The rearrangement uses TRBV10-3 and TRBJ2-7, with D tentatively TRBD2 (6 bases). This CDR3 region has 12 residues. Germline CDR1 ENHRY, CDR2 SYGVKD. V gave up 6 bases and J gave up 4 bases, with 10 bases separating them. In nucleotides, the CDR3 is TGTGCCATCAGCAGAGGAGGGTACGAGCAGTACTTC. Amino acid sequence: CAISRGGYEQYF.

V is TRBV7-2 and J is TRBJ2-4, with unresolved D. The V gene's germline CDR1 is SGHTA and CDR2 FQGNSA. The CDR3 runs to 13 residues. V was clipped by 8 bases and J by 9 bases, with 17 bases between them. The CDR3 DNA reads TGTGCCAGCGGGCTGGAGACCCGCGGCATTCAGTACTTC. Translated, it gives CASGLETRGIQYF.

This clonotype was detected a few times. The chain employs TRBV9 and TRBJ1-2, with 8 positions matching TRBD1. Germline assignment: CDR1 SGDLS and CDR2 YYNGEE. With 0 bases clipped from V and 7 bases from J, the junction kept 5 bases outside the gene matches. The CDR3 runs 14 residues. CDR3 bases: TGTGCCAGCAGCGTAGGAAGGACAGGGAGTGGCTACACCTTC. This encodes CASSVGRTGSGYTF.

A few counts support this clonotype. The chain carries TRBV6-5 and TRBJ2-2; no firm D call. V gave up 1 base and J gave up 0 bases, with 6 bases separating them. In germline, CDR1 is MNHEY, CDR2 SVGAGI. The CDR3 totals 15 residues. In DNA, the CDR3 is TGTGCCAGCAGTTACTTAACAGCGAACACCGGGGAGCTGTTTTTT. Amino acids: CASSYLTANTGELFF.

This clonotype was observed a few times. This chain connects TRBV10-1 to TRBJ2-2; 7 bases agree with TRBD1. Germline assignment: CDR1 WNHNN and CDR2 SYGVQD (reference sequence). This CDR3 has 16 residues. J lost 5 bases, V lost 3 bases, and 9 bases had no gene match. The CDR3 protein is CASSEIRGRGTGELFF. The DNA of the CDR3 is TGCGCCAGCAGTGAAATAAGGGGGCGCGGGACCGGGGAGCTGTTTTTT.

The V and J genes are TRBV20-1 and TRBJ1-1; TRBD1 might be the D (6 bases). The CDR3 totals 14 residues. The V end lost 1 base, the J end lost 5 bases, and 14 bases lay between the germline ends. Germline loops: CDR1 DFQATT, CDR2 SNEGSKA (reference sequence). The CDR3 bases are TGCAGTGCTAGAGCGGGGGGCTCAGGGACTGAAGCTTTCTTT. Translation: CSARAGGSGTEAFF.

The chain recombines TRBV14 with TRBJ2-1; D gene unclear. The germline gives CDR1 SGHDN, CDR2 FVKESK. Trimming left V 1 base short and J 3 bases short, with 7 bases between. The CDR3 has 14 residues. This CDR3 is CASSQVAYYNEQFF. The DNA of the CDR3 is TGTGCCAGCAGCCAAGTGGCTTACTACAATGAGCAGTTCTTC.

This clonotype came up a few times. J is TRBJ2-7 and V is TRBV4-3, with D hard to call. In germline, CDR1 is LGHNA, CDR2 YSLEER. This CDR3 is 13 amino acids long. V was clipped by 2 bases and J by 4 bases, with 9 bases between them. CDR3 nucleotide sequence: TGCGCCAGCAGCCAAACCCAGAAATACGAGCAGTACTTC. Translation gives CASSQTQKYEQYF.

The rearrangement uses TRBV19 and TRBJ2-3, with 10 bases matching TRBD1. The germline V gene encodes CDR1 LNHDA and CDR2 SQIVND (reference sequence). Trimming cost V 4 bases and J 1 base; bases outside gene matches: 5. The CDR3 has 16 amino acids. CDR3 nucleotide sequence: TGTGCCAGTAGTACGGACAGGGGGTCAGGCACAGATACGCAGTATTTT. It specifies CASSTDRGSGTDTQYF.

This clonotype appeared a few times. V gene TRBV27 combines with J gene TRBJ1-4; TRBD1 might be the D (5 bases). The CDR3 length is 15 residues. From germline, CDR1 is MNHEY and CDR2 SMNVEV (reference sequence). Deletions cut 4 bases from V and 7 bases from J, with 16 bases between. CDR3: CASSSSGRSSEKLFF. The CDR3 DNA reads TGTGCCAGCAGTTCCTCGGGACGCTCCAGTGAAAAACTGTTTTTT. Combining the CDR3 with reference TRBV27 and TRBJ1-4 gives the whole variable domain EAQVTQNPRYLITVTGKKLTVTCSQNMNHEYMSWYRQDPGLGLRQIYYSMNVEVTDKGDVPEGYKVSRKEKRNFPLILESPSPNQTSLYFCASSSSGRSSEKLFFGSGTQLSVL.

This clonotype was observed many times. The CDR3 protein is CASSYPQLSYGYTF. CDR3 nucleotide sequence: TGTGCCAGCAGTTACCCACAGCTGTCCTATGGCTACACCTTC. This sequence joins TRBV6-2 or TRBV6-3 and TRBJ1-2; D is undetermined. The CDR3 covers 14 residues. The germline V and J ends were trimmed by 2 bases and 4 bases, with 11 bases remaining between them. The germline CDR1 and CDR2 sequences are MNHEY and SVGEGT.

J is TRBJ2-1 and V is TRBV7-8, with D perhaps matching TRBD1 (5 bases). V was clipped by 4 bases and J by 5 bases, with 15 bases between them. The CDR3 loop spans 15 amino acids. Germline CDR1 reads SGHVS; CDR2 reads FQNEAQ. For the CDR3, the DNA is TGTGCCAGCAGCTCAACCAGACAGAACAACAATGAGCAGTTCTTC. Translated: CASSSTRQNNNEQFF.

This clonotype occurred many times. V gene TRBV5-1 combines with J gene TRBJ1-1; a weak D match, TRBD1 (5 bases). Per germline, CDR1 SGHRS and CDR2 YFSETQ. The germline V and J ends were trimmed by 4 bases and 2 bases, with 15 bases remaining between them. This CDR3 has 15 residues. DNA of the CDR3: TGCGCCAGCAGCGCTCTCCGCACAGGAAACACTGAAGCTTTCTTT. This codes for CASSALRTGNTEAFF.

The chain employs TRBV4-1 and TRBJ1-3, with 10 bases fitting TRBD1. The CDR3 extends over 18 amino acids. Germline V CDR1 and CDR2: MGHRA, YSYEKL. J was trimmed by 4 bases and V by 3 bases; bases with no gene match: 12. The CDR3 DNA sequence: TGCGCCAGCAGCCAGATTCCGGGACAGGGGATTATGGGAAACACCATATATTTT. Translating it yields CASSQIPGQGIMGNTIYF.

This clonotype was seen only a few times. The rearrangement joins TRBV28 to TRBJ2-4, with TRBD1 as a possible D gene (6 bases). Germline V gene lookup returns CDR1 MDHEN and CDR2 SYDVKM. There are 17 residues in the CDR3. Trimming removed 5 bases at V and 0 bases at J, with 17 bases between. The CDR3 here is CASSPLDSPLAKNIQYF. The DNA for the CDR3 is TGTGCCAGCAGTCCACTGGACAGCCCGCTAGCCAAAAACATTCAGTACTTC.

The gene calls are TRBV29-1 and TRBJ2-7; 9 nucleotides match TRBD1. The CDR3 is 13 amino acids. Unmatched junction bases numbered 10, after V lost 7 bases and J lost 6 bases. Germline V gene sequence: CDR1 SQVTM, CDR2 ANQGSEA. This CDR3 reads CSARGQGRTEQYF. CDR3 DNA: TGCAGCGCCAGAGGACAGGGGCGGACCGAGCAGTACTTC.

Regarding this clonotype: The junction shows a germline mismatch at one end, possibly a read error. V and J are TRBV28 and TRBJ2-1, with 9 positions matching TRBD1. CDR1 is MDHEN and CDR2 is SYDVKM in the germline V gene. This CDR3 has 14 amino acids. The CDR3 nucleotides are TGTGCCTGCAGTTTGACAGGGGGTTATGATGAGCAGTTCTTC. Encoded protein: CACSLTGGYDEQFF.

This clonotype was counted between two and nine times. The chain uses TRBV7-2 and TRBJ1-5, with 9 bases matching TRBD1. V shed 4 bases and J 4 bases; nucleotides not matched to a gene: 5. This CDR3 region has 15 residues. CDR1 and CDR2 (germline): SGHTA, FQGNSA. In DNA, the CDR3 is TGTGCCAGCAGCTCACAGGGGGCTCTAAATCAGCCCCAGCATTTT. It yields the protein CASSSQGALNQPQHF.